Listed below are T cell receptor beta chains from one sample, sequenced in a study of blood T cell repertoires in COVID-19. Assay: immunoSEQ multiplex PCR; the TCRdb copy retains only in-frame clones and omits some. The table has a few hundred thousand clones, about 90% seen once; the top ten hold under 0.7%. Specimen: PBMCs or T cells enriched from blood (not recorded which). The receptors originated from a young man who had recovered from COVID-19. CDR3s include the opening cysteine and the closing phenylalanine or tryptophan. A D gene is named only where the DNA matches it firmly. Expanded clones are given a class, and other clones once, few, many or no size at all.

D gene	clone size	J gene	V gene	CDR3 DNA	CDR3 protein
TRBD1	-	TRBJ1-5	TRBV6-5	TGTGCCAGCAAGGACAGGGGGCCCCAGCATTTT	CASKDRGPQHF
TRBD2	-	TRBJ2-1	TRBV6-5	TGTGCCAGCAGCTCTAGCGGGGGCAATGAGCAGTTCTTC	CASSSSGGNEQFF
TRBD1	-	TRBJ1-1	TRBV7-2	TGTGCCAGCAGCCCAGAACGACAGGGGGTGAACACTGAAGCTTTCTTT	CASSPERQGVNTEAFF
-	-	TRBJ2-7	TRBV14	TGTGCCAGCAGCCAAGGGGGCCCCAGGGCCTCCTACGAGCAGTACTTC	CASSQGGPRASYEQYF
-	once	TRBJ1-2	TRBV24-1	TGTGCCACCAGCCCACTCAGCGGGGGCTACACCTTC	CATSPLSGGYTF
-	-	TRBJ1-5	TRBV4-1	TGCGCCAGCAGCCAAGTAGGGGGTTGGCAGCCCCAGCATTTT	CASSQVGGWQPQHF
TRBD1	-	TRBJ1-1	TRBV6-5	TGTGCCAGCAGGGGACAGGGGGCGCGCACTGAAGCTTTCTTT	CASRGQGARTEAFF
-	-	TRBJ2-7	TRBV10-3	TGTGCCGCCGGAGGCCTTATCTACGAGCAGTACTTC	CAAGGLIYEQYF
-	-	TRBJ2-7	TRBV5-1	TGCGCCAGCAGTCAGAACAGGGCCTCCTACGAGCAGTACTTC	CASSQNRASYEQYF
TRBD2	once	TRBJ2-1	TRBV19	TGTGCCAGTAGTTTGCCGGGACTAGCCTCATCGCAGTTCTTC	CASSLPGLASSQFF
TRBD1	few	TRBJ1-6	TRBV2	TGTGCCAGCGGACGCGGACAGGTTATTGTATCACCCCTCCACTTT	CASGRGQVIVSPLHF
-	-	TRBJ1-6	TRBV5-5	TGTGCCAGCAGCTTGGTTCGGGATTCACCCCTCCACTTT	CASSLVRDSPLHF
-	few	TRBJ2-3	TRBV10-1	TGCGCCAGCAGTAAGGAGCGGGCAGATACGCAGTATTTT	CASSKERADTQYF
-	-	TRBJ1-2	TRBV9	TGTGCCAGCAGCGTATCTCCGGGGGTGGGCTACACCTTC	CASSVSPGVGYTF
-	-	TRBJ2-3	TRBV7-9	TGTGCCAGCAGCTTAGAGTTGCGGTGGTATTTT	CASSLELRWYF
-	-	TRBJ2-2	TRBV15	TGTGCCACCAGCAAAGCCCAAACTTCGAGCACCGGGGAGCTGTTTTTT	CATSKAQTSSTGELFF
TRBD1	-	TRBJ2-7	TRBV11-2	TGTGCCAGCAGCTTAGGGGGGACAGGGCTGTACGAGCAGTACTTC	CASSLGGTGLYEQYF
-	once	TRBJ1-2	TRBV7-2	TGTGCCAGCAGCTTAGCGCCAAGTCTCGGGGGCTACACCTTC	CASSLAPSLGGYTF
-	-	TRBJ1-3	TRBV13	TGTGCCAGCATGTTAGCAAACACCATATATTTT	CASMLANTIYF
-	-	TRBJ1-5	TRBV12-3/TRBV12-4	TGTGCCAGCAGGGGGAGCGGCGAGCGGCCCCAGCATTTT	CASRGSGERPQHF
-	-	TRBJ1-5	TRBV6-4	TGTGCCAGCAGTGGGGGAGGGGCCCAGCATTTT	CASSGGGAQHF
TRBD2	once	TRBJ2-1	TRBV6-1	TGTGCCAGCAGTGAATACGGCGGGAGGGCCGGTGAGCAGTTCTTC	CASSEYGGRAGEQFF
TRBD2	-	TRBJ2-7	TRBV2	TGTGCCAGCAGAGGGGGACTAGCGGGAGAGGGGTACTACGAGCAGTACTTC	CASRGGLAGEGYYEQYF
TRBD1	-	TRBJ1-6	TRBV7-6	TGTGCCAGCAGCCAGGGACAGTCGTATTCACCCCTCCACTTT	CASSQGQSYSPLHF
-	-	TRBJ1-4	TRBV13	TGTGCCAGCAGCTTCGGGCATTCGGACAGTAATGAAAAACTGTTTTTT	CASSFGHSDSNEKLFF
TRBD2	-	TRBJ2-1	TRBV5-4	TGTGCCAGCAGCTTGTCGGGCGGGGGGTTGTACAATGAGCAGTTCTTC	CASSLSGGGLYNEQFF
TRBD2	-	TRBJ2-2	TRBV5-1	TGCGCCAGCGCTAGCGGAGGGGCGAACACCGGGGAGCTGTTTTTT	CASASGGANTGELFF
TRBD1	-	TRBJ1-4	TRBV6-1	TGTGCCAGCAGTGAAGCGCGCCTTGACAGGGGACGTAAAAATGAAAAACTGTTTTTT	CASSEARLDRGRKNEKLFF
TRBD2	-	TRBJ2-3	TRBV5-1	TGCGCCAGCAGCGCGGGGGGCACAGATACGCAGTATTTT	CASSAGGTDTQYF
TRBD1	-	TRBJ2-1	TRBV5-6	TGTGCCAGCAGCTTACAGGGGGACTACAATGAGCAGTTCTTC	CASSLQGDYNEQFF
TRBD2	-	TRBJ2-7	TRBV30	TGTGCCTGGACAGACCCCACCGTAGCGGGGTCCTACGAGCAGTACTTC	CAWTDPTVAGSYEQYF
TRBD1	-	TRBJ1-5	TRBV27	TGTGCCAGCCGCTCCGGGACAGCAAAGTATAGCAATCAGCCCCAGCATTTT	CASRSGTAKYSNQPQHF
-	-	TRBJ2-7	TRBV3-1/TRBV3-2	TGTGCCAGCAGCCGTAGCGGATACGAGCAGTACTTC	CASSRSGYEQYF
-	-	TRBJ2-5	TRBV9	TGTGCCAGCAGCGGACAGCAAGAGACCCAGTACTTC	CASSGQQETQYF
TRBD1	once	TRBJ2-1	TRBV10-3	TGTGCCGTTTCCACAGGGGATGAGCAGTTCTTC	CAVSTGDEQFF
TRBD1	-	TRBJ2-5	TRBV10-2	TGCGCCAGCAGTGAGCAAGGGGGCCGAGAGACCCAGTACTTC	CASSEQGGRETQYF
-	-	TRBJ1-2	TRBV9	TGTGCCAGCAGCGTAGCAGGGGCTCGTAACTATGGCTACACCTTC	CASSVAGARNYGYTF
TRBD1	-	TRBJ2-2	TRBV11-3	TGTGCCAGCAGCGGACGACAGGGTGGGGAGCTGTTTTTT	CASSGRQGGELFF
-	-	TRBJ1-5	TRBV27	TGTGCCAGCAGTTTAGAGGGTTTGAATCAGCCCCAGCATTTT	CASSLEGLNQPQHF
-	-	TRBJ2-1	TRBV18	TGTGCCAGCTCACCTGGCCTCCCCTCCTACAATGAGCAGTTCTTC	CASSPGLPSYNEQFF
TRBD2	few	TRBJ2-2	TRBV14	TGTGCCAGCAGCCGCGGGACTAGCTGGCACACCGGGGAGCTGTTTTTT	CASSRGTSWHTGELFF
-	-	TRBJ2-4	TRBV19	TGTGCCAGTAGTATGACCCCAGTGGGGGCGCAGGACATTCAGTACTTC	CASSMTPVGAQDIQYF
TRBD1	-	TRBJ1-1	TRBV7-9	TGTGCCAGCAGCACGGAGACAGGGGTGAACACTGAAGCTTTCTTT	CASSTETGVNTEAFF
TRBD2	-	TRBJ2-6	TRBV28	TGTGCCAGCAGCTACGGACTAGCGGGTATCTCTGGGGCCAACGTCCTGACTTTC	CASSYGLAGISGANVLTF
TRBD2	-	TRBJ2-2	TRBV13	TGTGCCAGCAGCAATCGACTAGCGGGAGCCGGGGAGCTGTTTTTT	CASSNRLAGAGELFF